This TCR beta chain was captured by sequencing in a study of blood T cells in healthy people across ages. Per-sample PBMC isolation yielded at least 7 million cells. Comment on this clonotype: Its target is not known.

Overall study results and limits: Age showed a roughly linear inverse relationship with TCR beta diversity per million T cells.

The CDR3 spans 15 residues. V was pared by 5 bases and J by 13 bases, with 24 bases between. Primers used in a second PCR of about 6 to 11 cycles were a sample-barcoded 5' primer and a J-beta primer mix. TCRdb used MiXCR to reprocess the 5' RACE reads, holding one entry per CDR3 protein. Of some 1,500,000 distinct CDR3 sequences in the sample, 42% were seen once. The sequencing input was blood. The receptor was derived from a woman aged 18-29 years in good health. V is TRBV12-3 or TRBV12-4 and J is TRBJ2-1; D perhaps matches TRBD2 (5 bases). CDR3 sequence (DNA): TGTGCCAGCAGTGCGGTGGGGTCACTAGGTCAGACCCAGTTCTTC. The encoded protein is CASSAVGSLGQTQFF.